The text below deals with one T cell receptor beta chain. The data stem from a study of shared clonotypes between healthy human individuals. Study information: Donors had three CD4 naive, three CD4 memory, two CD8 naive and one CD8 memory plate apiece.

This table comes from immunoSEQ multiplex PCR, and its TCRdb copy is limited to in-frame clones, with some not included. This sample has roughly 2.5 million clones, with over 85% found just once. Naive CD45RA+ and memory CD45RA-negative subsets were split from CD4+ cells. CDR1 MGHRA and CDR2 YSYEKL come from the germline V gene. V gave up 0 bases and J gave up 4 bases; unmatched junction bases: 1. This CDR3 contains 15 residues. The TCR originated in a young man in good health. The chain combines TRBV4-1 with TRBJ1-2, with 11 positions matching TRBD1. Sequenced material: naive CD4+ T cells sorted from blood. Specified subset: CD45RA+ positively selected. CDR3 sequence: CASSQEGTGGYGYTF. As DNA, the CDR3 is TGCGCCAGCAGCCAAGAGGGGACAGGGGGCTATGGCTACACCTTC.